These 17 T cell receptor beta chains originate from one sample sequenced in a study of cytomegalovirus exposure and HLA in healthy donors. PCR employed 60 Vbeta and 13 Jbeta primers. Clones were sequenced by immunoSEQ multiplex PCR, and TCRdb holds only the in-frame ones, with some missing. The sample yields under 200,000 clones, more than 75% seen once. What was sequenced was PBMCs. These receptors were collected from a man younger than 45 in good health and CMV-seropositive.

The chain employs TRBV27 and TRBJ2-1, with a weak D call TRBD2 (5 bases). The CDR3 sequence is 15 residues long. V gave up 4 bases and J gave up 1 base, with 11 bases separating them. Germline V gene lookup returns CDR1 MNHEY and CDR2 SMNVEV (reference sequence). CDR3 amino acids: CASSYSSGSYNEQFF. CDR3 nucleotide sequence: TGTGCCAGCAGTTATTCCAGCGGTTCCTACAATGAGCAGTTCTTC.

The J gene is TRBJ1-2, the V gene TRBV11-3, with 9 bases identical to TRBD1. This CDR3 has 15 amino acids. J gave up 1 base and V 3 bases, and 3 bases lay outside the gene matches. Germline loops: CDR1 SGHNT, CDR2 YENEEA. In DNA, the CDR3 is TGTGCCAGCAGCTTGCTGGGACAGGGTAACTATGGCTACACCTTC. Amino acids: CASSLLGQGNYGYTF.

CDR3 sequence (DNA): TGCAGCGTTGCGGGGACTAGCGGTGCCTACAATGAGCAGTTCTTC. This encodes CSVAGTSGAYNEQFF. The chain employs TRBV29-1 and TRBJ2-1, with 11 bases that match TRBD2. There are 15 residues in the CDR3. Looked up from germline, CDR1 is SQVTM and CDR2 is ANQGSEA. Germline trimming cut 4 bases from V and 2 bases from J; bases unmatched to any gene: 4.

This chain joins TRBV10-1 and TRBJ2-2; 10 bases are a match to TRBD2. The V gene's germline CDR1 is WNHNN and CDR2 SYGVQD (reference sequence). The CDR3 runs 16 residues. Unmatched junction bases numbered 3, after V lost 3 bases and J lost 2 bases. CDR3 region: CASSDPSGSNTGELFF. The CDR3 DNA reads TGCGCCAGCAGTGACCCTAGCGGGAGTAACACCGGGGAGCTGTTTTTT.

V gene TRBV27 combines with J gene TRBJ2-1; 11 nucleotides match TRBD1. Germline V CDR1 and CDR2: MNHEY, SMNVEV (reference sequence). CDR3 length: 17 amino acids. Trimming cost V 5 bases and J 8 bases; bases outside gene matches: 14. The CDR3 sequence: CASSPGPGTGGWYEQFF. The CDR3 DNA reads as TGTGCCAGCAGTCCCGGGCCCGGGACAGGGGGTTGGTATGAGCAGTTCTTC.

The chain links TRBV4-3 to TRBJ2-4, with D perhaps matching TRBD1 (6 bases). V lost 2 bases and J lost 9, with 14 bases in between. The CDR3 length is 14 residues. Germline lookup yields CDR1 LGHNA and CDR2 YSLEER. The CDR3 reads CASSQNTGTSIQYF. The CDR3 DNA is TGCGCCAGCAGCCAAAACACAGGGACATCCATTCAGTACTTC.

The chain is built from TRBV10-3 and TRBJ1-1; 12 bases map to TRBD1. V lost 6 bases, J lost 4 bases, and 3 bases stayed unmatched. CDR3 size: 14 residues. The germline V gene has CDR1 ENHRY and CDR2 SYGVKD. CDR3 protein: CAISGTGGATEAFF. The CDR3 nucleotides are TGTGCCATCAGCGGGACAGGGGGCGCCACTGAAGCTTTCTTT.

This chain uses TRBV27 with TRBJ2-5; maybe TRBD2 (6 bases). This CDR3 comprises 12 residues. In germline, CDR1 is MNHEY, CDR2 SMNVEV (reference sequence). V was clipped by 4 bases and J by 11 bases, with 14 bases between them. The CDR3 DNA is TGTGCCAGCAGTTGGGACGGTCGGGAGCAGTACTTC. It yields the protein CASSWDGREQYF.

The chain combines TRBV18 with TRBJ1-3; 8 bases line up with TRBD1. Germline V gene sequence: CDR1 KGHSH, CDR2 LQKENI. With V trimmed by 4 bases and J by 4 bases, 18 bases remained unmatched. CDR3 length: 19 amino acids. The CDR3 DNA follows: TGTGCCAGCTCACGTACGGACAGGGTCGCTTCGGGTGCAGGAAACACCATATATTTT. Protein product: CASSRTDRVASGAGNTIYF.

This chain links TRBV4-2 with TRBJ2-7; the D gene is possibly TRBD2 (5 bases). Looked up from germline, CDR1 is LGHNA and CDR2 is YNFKEQ. The CDR3 is 15 residues long. Trimming shortened V by 0 bases and J by 3 bases, and 12 bases separated the two germline ends. DNA of the CDR3: TGTGCCAGCAGCCAAGATCCGAGCGGCGGCTACGAGCAGTACTTC. The encoded protein is CASSQDPSGGYEQYF.

The chain links TRBV7-9 to TRBJ2-3, with TRBD2 matching over 11 bases. The V segment lost 1 base and the J segment 1 base; nucleotides outside the gene matches: 4. The CDR3 loop spans 17 amino acids. CDR1 is SEHNR, CDR2 FQNEAQ, per germline (reference sequence). The CDR3 bases are TGTGCCAGCAGCTTAGGGCTAGCGGGAGGACGCACAGATACGCAGTATTTT. Amino acids: CASSLGLAGGRTDTQYF.

This clone has more than one count but fewer than ten. The V gene is TRBV4-1, the J gene TRBJ1-5, with no clear D. The CDR3 contains 13 residues. V was clipped by 1 base and J by 4 bases, with 5 bases between them. CDR1 MGHRA and CDR2 YSYEKL come from the germline V gene. The CDR3 DNA follows: TGCGCCAGCAGCCAAGTAACTAATCAGCCCCAGCATTTT. Amino acid sequence: CASSQVTNQPQHF.

V is TRBV18 and J is TRBJ2-7; TRBD1 aligns across 10 bases. Germline-derived CDR1 and CDR2 are KGHSH and LQKENI. This CDR3 is built from 14 residues. The J segment lost 3 bases and the V segment lost 6 bases, leaving 5 bases of the junction unmatched. Here the CDR3 DNA reads TGTGCCAGCTCTCGGGGACAGGGGAACTACGAGCAGTACGTC. Amino acid sequence: CASSRGQGNYEQYV.

This clone showed up just a few times. This chain connects TRBV6-1 to TRBJ2-3; 9 bases are shared with TRBD1. The V gene end was trimmed by 6 bases and the J gene end by 1 base; junction bases not matched to a gene: 5. Germline V lookup: CDR1 MNHNS, CDR2 SASEGT. The length of the CDR3 is 15 residues. The CDR3, as DNA: TGTGCCAGCAGCGCCGACAGGGGGGGCACAGATACGCAGTATTTT. It codes for CASSADRGGTDTQYF.

The CDR3 spells CASTPGTGSHEQYF. CDR3 DNA: TGCGCCAGCACCCCCGGGACAGGGTCCCACGAGCAGTACTTC. The chain uses TRBV5-1 and TRBJ2-7, with 9 bases identical to TRBD1. Germline CDR1 and CDR2: SGHRS and YFSETQ. The CDR3 length is 14 residues. After removal of 6 bases from V and 5 bases from J, the junction contained 9 bases not matched to a gene.

The rearrangement links TRBV11-3 to TRBJ2-7; no clear D gene. Germline CDR1 is SGHNT and CDR2 is YENEEA. The length of the CDR3 is 12 residues. V dropped 5 bases and J dropped 5 bases, with 10 bases sitting between them. CDR3 sequence (DNA): TGTGCCAGCAGCGCCCAGTCTGACGAGCAGTACTTC. It is translated as CASSAQSDEQYF.

On this clone itself: The same CDR3 also results from other DNA sequences found in this sample. The genes are TRBV5-4 and TRBJ2-1, with 9 bases fitting TRBD1. Germline CDR1 reads SGHNT; CDR2 reads YYREEE (reference sequence). V shed 4 bases and J 1 base; nucleotides not matched to a gene: 3. The CDR3 is 15 residues long. The CDR3 coding sequence is TGTGCCAGCAGCCTAGACAGGGGGTCCTACAATGAGCAGTTCTTC. Encoded protein: CASSLDRGSYNEQFF.